This T cell receptor (beta chain) was identified during a study of monozygotic twins with inflammatory bowel disease. The CDR3 is made up of 12 amino acids. The germline V gene has CDR1 SGHTA and CDR2 FQGNSA. TCRdb re-called the 5' RACE reads; every CDR3 protein appears as one record, without DNA. The repertoire shows fewer than 400,000 distinct CDR3 sequences; the top ten hold over 5%. The sequenced material came from blood. This sequence originates from a human donor with ulcerative colitis or Crohn's disease, or a healthy co-twin of an affected twin (not recorded which). This chain uses TRBV7-2 with TRBJ2-4. Here the CDR3 reads CASSLRKNIQYF.